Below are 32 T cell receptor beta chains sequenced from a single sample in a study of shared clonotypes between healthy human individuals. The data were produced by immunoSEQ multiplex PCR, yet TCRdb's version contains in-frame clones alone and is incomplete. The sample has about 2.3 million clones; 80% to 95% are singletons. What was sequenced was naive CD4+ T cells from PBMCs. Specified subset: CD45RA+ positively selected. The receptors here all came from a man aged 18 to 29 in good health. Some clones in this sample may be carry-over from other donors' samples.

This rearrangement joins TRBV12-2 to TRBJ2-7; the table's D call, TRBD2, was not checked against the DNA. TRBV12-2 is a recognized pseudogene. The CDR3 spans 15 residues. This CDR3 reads CASRPSTRGYHEQYF. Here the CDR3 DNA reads TGTGCAAGTCGTCCGTCGACTAGAGGGTACCACGAGCAGTACTTC.

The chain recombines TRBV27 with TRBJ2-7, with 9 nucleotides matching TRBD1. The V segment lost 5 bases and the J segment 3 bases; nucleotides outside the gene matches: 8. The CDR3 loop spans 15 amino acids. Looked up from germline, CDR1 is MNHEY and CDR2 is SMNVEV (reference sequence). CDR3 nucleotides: TGTGCCAGCAGTCCACTGGGACAGGGAGGCTACGAGCAGTACTTC. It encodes CASSPLGQGGYEQYF.

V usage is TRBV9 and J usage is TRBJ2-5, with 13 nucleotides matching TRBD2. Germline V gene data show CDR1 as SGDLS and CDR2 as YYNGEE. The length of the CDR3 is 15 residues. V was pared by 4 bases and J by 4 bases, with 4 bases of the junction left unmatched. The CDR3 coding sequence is TGTGCCAGCAGCACGGGACTAGCGGGAAGAGAGACCCAGTACTTC. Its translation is CASSTGLAGRETQYF. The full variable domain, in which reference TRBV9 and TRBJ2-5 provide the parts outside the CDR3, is DSGVTQTPKHLITATGQRVTLRCSPRSGDLSVYWYQQSLDQGLQFLIQYYNGEERAKGNILERFSAQQFPDLHSELNLSSLELGDSALYFCASSTGLAGRETQYFGPGTRLLVL.

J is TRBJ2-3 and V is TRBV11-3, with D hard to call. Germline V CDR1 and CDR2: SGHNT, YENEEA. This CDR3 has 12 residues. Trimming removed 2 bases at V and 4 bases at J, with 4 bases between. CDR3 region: CASSLSPDTQYF. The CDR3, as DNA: TGTGCCAGCAGCTTATCTCCAGATACGCAGTATTTT.

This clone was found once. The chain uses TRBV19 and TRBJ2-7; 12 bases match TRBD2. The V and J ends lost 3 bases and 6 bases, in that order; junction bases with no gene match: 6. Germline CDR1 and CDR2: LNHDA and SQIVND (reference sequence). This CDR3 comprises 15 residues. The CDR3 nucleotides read TGTGCCAGTAGTATTCTAGCGGGAGGGCCGTCCGAGCAGTACTTC. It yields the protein CASSILAGGPSEQYF. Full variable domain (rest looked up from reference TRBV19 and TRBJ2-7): DGGITQSPKYLFRKEGQNVTLSCEQNLNHDAMYWYRQDPGQGLRLIYYSQIVNDFQKGDIAEGYSVSREKKESFPLTVTSAQKNPTAFYLCASSILAGGPSEQYFGPGTRLTVT.

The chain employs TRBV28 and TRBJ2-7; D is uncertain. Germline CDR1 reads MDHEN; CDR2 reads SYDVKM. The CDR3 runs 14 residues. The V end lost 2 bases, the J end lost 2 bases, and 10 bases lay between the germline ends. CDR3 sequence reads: CASSLEIVAYEQYF. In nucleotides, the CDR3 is TGTGCCAGCAGTTTAGAGATAGTTGCCTACGAGCAGTACTTC.

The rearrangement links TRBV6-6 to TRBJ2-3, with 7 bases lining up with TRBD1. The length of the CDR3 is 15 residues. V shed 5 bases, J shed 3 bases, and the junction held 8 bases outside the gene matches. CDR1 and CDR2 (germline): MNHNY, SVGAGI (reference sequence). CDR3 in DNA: TGTGCCAGCAGTCCTTCCCGGACAGGAACAGATACGCAGTATTTT. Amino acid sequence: CASSPSRTGTDTQYF.

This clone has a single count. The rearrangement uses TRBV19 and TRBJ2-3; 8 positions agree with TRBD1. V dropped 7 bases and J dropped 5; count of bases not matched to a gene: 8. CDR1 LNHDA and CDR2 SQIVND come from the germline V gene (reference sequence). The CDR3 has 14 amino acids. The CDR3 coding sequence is TGTGCCAGTACCCCAGGGGGCGGACGAGATACGCAGTATTTT. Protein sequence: CASTPGGGRDTQYF. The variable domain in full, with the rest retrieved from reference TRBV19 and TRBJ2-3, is DGGITQSPKYLFRKEGQNVTLSCEQNLNHDAMYWYRQDPGQGLRLIYYSQIVNDFQKGDIAEGYSVSREKKESFPLTVTSAQKNPTAFYLCASTPGGGRDTQYFGPGTRLTVL.

CDR3 nucleotide sequence: TGTGCCAGCAGCCCCGGGCACTATGGCTACACCTTC. Translated, it gives CASSPGHYGYTF. The chain uses TRBV6-5 and TRBJ1-2; no firm D call. V lost 6 bases and J lost 3, with 8 bases in between. The CDR3 covers 12 residues. Germline V gene sequence: CDR1 MNHEY, CDR2 SVGAGI.

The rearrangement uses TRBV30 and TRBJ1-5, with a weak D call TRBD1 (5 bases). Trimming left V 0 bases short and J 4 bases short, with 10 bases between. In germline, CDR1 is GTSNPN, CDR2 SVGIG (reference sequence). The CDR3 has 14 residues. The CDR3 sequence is CAWSVVQGNQPQHF. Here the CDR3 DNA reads TGTGCCTGGAGTGTGGTGCAGGGAAATCAGCCCCAGCATTTT.

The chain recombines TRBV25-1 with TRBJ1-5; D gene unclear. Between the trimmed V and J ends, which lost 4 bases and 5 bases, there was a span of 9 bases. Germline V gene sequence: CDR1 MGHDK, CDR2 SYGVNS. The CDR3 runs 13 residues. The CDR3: CASSAPGDQPQHF. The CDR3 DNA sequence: TGTGCCAGCAGTGCCCCCGGAGATCAGCCCCAGCATTTT.

The CDR3 reads CASSLSGGRTDTQYF. In DNA form, the CDR3 reads TGTGCCAGCAGCTTAAGCGGGGGTAGGACAGATACGCAGTATTTT. The J gene is TRBJ2-3, the V gene TRBV7-3, with TRBD2 matching over 7 bases. V gave up 1 base and J gave up 3 bases; unmatched junction bases: 4. The CDR3 length is 15 residues. Per germline, CDR1 SGHTA and CDR2 FQGTGA.

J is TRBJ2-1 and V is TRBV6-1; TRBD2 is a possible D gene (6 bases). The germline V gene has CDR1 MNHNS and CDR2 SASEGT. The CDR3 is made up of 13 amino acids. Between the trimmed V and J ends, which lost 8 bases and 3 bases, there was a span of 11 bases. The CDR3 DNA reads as TGTGCCAGCCTTCGACTAGTCTACAATGAGCAGTTCTTC. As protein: CASLRLVYNEQFF.

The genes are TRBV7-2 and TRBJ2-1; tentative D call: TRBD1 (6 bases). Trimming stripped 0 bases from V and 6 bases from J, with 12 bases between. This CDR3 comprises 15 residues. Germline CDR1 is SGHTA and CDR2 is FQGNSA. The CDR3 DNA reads TGTGCCAGCAGCTTAGCCGCCCTGGGGGCCAATGAGCAGTTCTTC. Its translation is CASSLAALGANEQFF.

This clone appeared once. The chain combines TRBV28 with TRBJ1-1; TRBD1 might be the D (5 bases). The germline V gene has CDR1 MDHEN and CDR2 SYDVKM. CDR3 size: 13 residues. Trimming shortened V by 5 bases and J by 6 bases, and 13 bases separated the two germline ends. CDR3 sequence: CASSVVRDPEAFF. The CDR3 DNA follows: TGTGCCAGCAGTGTCGTCAGGGATCCTGAAGCTTTCTTT.

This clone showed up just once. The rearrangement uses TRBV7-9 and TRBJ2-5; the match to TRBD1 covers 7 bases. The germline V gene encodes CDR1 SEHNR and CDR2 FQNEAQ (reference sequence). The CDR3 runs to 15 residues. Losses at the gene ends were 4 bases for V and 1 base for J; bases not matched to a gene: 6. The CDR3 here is CASSSTGRLQETQYF. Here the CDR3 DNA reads TGTGCCAGCAGCTCGACAGGGAGACTCCAAGAGACCCAGTACTTC.

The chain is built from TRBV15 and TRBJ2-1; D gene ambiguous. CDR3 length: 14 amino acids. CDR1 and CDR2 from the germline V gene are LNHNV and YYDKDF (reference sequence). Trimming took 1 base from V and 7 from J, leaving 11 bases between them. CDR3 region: CATSRGRVGNEQFF. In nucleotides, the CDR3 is TGTGCCACCAGCAGAGGTCGGGTGGGAAATGAGCAGTTCTTC.

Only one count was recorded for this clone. CDR3: CASSPLFLGQGVSEQYF. DNA of the CDR3: TGTGCCAGCTCACCATTATTTCTGGGACAGGGGGTTTCCGAGCAGTACTTC. The V and J genes are TRBV18 and TRBJ2-7, with 11 nucleotides matching TRBD1. This CDR3 has 17 amino acids. Germline V CDR1 and CDR2: KGHSH, LQKENI. V was pared by 2 bases and J by 6 bases, with 12 bases of the junction left unmatched.

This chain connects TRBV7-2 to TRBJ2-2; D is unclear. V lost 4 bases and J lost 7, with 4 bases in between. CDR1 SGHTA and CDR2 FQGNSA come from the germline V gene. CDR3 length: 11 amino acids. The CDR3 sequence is CASSWIGELFF. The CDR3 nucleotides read TGTGCCAGCAGCTGGATCGGGGAGCTGTTTTTT.

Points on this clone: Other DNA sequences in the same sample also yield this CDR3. The CDR3 DNA is TGTGCCACCCGACAGGGGCTAAATGAAAAACTGTTTTTT. This encodes CATRQGLNEKLFF. The gene calls are TRBV10-3 and TRBJ1-4; 8 nucleotides line up with TRBD1. Germline trimming cut 10 bases from V and 5 bases from J; bases unmatched to any gene: 6. Germline values: CDR1 ENHRY, CDR2 SYGVKD. The CDR3 contains 13 residues.

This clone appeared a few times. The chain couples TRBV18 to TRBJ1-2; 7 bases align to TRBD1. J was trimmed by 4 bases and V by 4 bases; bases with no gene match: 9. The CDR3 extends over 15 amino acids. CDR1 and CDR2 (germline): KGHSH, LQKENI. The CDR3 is CASSLNRDSSYGYTF. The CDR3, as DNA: TGTGCCAGCTCACTCAACCGGGACAGCTCCTATGGCTACACCTTC.

The CDR3 sequence is CASSLGLSPNEQFF. CDR3 nucleotide sequence: TGTGCCAGCAGCTTAGGTTTATCCCCCAATGAGCAGTTCTTC. The chain has TRBV7-2 and TRBJ2-1; D unresolved. This CDR3 is 14 amino acids long. V lost 1 base, J lost 6 bases, and 10 bases lay in between. The germline CDR1 and CDR2 sequences are SGHTA and FQGNSA. Using reference TRBV7-2 and TRBJ2-1 for the parts outside the CDR3, the full variable domain is GAGVSQSPSNKVTEKGKDVELRCDPISGHTALYWYRQSLGQGLEFLIYFQGNSAPDKSGLPSDRFSAERTGGSVSTLTIQRTQQEDSAVYLCASSLGLSPNEQFFGPGTRLTVL.

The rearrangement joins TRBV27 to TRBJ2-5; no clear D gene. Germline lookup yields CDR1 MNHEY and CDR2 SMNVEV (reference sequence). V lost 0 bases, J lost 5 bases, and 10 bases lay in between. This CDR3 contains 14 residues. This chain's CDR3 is CASSLSSVRETQYF. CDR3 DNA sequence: TGTGCCAGCAGTTTATCTTCGGTCCGCGAGACCCAGTACTTC.

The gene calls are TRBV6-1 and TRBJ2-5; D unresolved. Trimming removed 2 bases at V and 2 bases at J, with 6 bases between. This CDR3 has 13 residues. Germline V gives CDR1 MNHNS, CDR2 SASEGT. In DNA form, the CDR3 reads TGTGCCAGCAGTGAACATCAGCAAGAGACCCAGTACTTC. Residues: CASSEHQQETQYF.

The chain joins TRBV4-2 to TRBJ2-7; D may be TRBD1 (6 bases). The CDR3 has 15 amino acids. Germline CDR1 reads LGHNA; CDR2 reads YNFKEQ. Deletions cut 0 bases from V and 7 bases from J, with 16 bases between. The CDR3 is CASSQDRQGLWEQYF. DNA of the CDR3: TGTGCCAGCAGCCAAGATCGGCAGGGGCTTTGGGAGCAGTACTTC.

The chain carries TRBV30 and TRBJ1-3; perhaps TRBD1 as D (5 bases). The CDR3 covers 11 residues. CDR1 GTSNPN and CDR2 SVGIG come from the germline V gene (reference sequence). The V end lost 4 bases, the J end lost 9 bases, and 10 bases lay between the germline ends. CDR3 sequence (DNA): TGTGCCTGGATGTCGGGGACCACCATATATTTT. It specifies CAWMSGTTIYF.

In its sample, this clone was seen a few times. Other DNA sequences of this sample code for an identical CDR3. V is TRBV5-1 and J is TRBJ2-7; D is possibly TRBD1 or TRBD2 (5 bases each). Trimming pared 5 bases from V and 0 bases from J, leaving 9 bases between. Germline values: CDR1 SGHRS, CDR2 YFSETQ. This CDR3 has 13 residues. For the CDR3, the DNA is TGCGCCAGCAGTTCAGGGAGCTCCTACGAGCAGTACTTC. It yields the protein CASSSGSSYEQYF.

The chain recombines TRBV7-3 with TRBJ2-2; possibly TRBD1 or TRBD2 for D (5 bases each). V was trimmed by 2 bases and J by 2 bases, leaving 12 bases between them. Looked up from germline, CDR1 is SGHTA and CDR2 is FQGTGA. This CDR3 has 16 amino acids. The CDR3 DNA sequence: TGTGCCAGCAGCTTACTCCCGGGGCGCAACACCGGGGAGCTGTTTTTT. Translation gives CASSLLPGRNTGELFF.

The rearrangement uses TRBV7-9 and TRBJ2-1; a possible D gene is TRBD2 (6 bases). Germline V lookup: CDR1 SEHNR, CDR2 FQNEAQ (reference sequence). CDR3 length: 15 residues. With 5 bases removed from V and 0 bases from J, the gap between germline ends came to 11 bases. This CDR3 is CASSARLGSYNEQFF. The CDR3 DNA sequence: TGTGCCAGCAGCGCCCGACTAGGCTCCTACAATGAGCAGTTCTTC.

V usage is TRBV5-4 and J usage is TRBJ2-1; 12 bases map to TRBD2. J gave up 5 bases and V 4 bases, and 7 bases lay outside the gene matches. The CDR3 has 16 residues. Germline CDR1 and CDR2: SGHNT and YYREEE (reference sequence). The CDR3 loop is CASSTRLAGDHNEQFF. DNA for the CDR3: TGTGCCAGCAGCACCCGACTAGCGGGAGACCACAATGAGCAGTTCTTC.

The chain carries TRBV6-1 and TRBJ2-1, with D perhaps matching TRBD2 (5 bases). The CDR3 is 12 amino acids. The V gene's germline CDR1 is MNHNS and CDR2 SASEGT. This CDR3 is CAVGLLYNEQFF. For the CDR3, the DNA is TGTGCGGTCGGACTCCTTTACAATGAGCAGTTCTTC.

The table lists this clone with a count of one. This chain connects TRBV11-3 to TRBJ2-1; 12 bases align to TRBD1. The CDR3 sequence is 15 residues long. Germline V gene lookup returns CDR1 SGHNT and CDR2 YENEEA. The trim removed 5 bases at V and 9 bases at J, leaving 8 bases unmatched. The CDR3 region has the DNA TGTGCCAGCAGCCGCCGGGACAGGGGGCTCGGTGAGCAGTTCTTC. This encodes CASSRRDRGLGEQFF.